The entry below gives a single T cell receptor (beta chain) sequence along with its context. Antigen specificity is unknown. This record belongs to a study of OX40 agonist ivuxolimab in advanced cancers. Findings and limits, study-wide: The study found among the lowest clonal expansion in partial responders at 0.1-3.0 mg/kg. Both CD4+ and CD8+ T cell populations in blood had undergone clonal expansion by week 6 at 0.1 to 3.0 mg/kg. The investigators did not determine what antigen specificity the expanded peripheral T cells had.

Patients with autoimmune history or systemic immunosuppression were excluded. This table comes from immunoSEQ multiplex PCR, and its TCRdb copy is limited to in-frame clones, with some not included. The table includes under 75,000 clones, around 84% detected once. Germline V gives CDR1 GTSNPN, CDR2 SVGIG (reference sequence). This CDR3 has 14 amino acids. The J segment lost 7 bases and the V segment lost 5 bases, leaving 11 bases of the junction unmatched. Material: CD4+ or CD8+ T cells sorted from blood, obtained in a trial of the OX40 agonist ivuxolimab. The clonotype comes from an adult with an advanced solid tumor such as melanoma, head and neck, liver or kidney cancer. This rearrangement joins TRBV30 to TRBJ2-7; 10 positions match TRBD2. The CDR3 reads CAWWPRLAGVEQYF. The CDR3 DNA is TGTGCCTGGTGGCCCCGGCTAGCGGGAGTTGAGCAGTACTTC.